The present T cell receptor (beta chain) was sequenced within a study of T-cell reconstitution after alpha-beta-depleted transplantation in children. Study conclusions and caveats: About two months after transplant, alpha-beta T cells reportedly came from several hundred expanded graft clones. Some patients' high day-60 TCRbeta diversity was attributed to recipient cells surviving conditioning.

CDR1 and CDR2 (germline): MDHEN, SYDVKM. The CDR3 runs to 14 residues. Trimming shortened V by 8 bases and J by 6 bases, and 17 bases separated the two germline ends. TCRbeta library construction was performed incorporating unique molecular identifiers. TCRdb processed the PCR reads anew with MiXCR; each CDR3 protein has one entry. The sample records 240,000 or so distinct CDR3 sequences, around 7.8% being singletons. This clonotype appeared many times. What it binds is unknown. The source material was PBMCs, mostly from graft donor cells, sampled 180 days after TCRalphabeta/CD19-depleted stem cell transplant. This rearrangement joins TRBV28 to TRBJ2-1; D might be TRBD1 or TRBD2, each matching 6 bases. This clonotype originated in a male patient aged 5 to 17 who had a stem cell transplant for acute lymphoblastic leukemia, so the T cells may come from the graft donor. CDR3 amino acids: CASVVGGQINEQFF. Here the CDR3 DNA reads TGTGCCAGCGTTGTCGGGGGCCAGATCAATGAGCAGTTCTTC. Using reference TRBV28 and TRBJ2-1 for the parts outside the CDR3, the full variable domain is DVKVTQSSRYLVKRTGEKVFLECVQDMDHENMFWYRQDPGLGLRLIYFSYDVKMKEKGDIPEGYSVSREKKERFSLILESASTNQTSMYLCASVVGGQINEQFFGPGTRLTVL.